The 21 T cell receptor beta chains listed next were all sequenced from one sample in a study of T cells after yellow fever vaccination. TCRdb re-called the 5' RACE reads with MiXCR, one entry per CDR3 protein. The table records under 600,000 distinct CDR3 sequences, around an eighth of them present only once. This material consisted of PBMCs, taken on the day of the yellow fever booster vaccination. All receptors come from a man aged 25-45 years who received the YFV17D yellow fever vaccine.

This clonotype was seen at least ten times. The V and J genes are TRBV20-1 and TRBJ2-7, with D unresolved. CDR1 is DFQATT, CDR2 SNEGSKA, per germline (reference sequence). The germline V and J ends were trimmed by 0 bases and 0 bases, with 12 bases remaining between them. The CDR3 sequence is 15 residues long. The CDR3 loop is CSARDLGIPSYEQYF. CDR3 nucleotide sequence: TGCAGTGCTAGAGATCTAGGGATCCCCTCCTACGAGCAGTACTTC.

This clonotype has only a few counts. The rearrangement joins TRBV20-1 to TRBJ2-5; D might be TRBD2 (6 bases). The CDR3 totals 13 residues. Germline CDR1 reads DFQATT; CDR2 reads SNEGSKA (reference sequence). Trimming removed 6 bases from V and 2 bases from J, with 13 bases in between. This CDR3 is CSAGLALQETQYF. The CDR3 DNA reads TGCAGTGCCGGGCTAGCGTTGCAAGAGACCCAGTACTTC.

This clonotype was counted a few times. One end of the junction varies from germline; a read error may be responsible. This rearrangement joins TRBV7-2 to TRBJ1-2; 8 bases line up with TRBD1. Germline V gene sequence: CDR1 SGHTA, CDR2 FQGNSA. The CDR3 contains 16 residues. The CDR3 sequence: CASNLGVGQGHYGYTF. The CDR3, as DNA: TGTGCCAGCAACTTAGGGGTAGGACAGGGCCACTATGGCTACACCTTC.

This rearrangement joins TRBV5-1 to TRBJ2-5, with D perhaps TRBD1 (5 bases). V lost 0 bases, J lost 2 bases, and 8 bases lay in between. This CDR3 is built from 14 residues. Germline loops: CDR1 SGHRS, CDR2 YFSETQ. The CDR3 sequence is CASSLDQGQETQYF. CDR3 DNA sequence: TGCGCCAGCAGCTTGGACCAGGGTCAAGAGACCCAGTACTTC.

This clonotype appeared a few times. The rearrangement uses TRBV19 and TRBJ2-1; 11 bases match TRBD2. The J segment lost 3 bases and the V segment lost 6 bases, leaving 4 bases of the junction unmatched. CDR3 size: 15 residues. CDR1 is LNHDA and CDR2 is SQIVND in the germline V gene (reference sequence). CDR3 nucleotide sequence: TGTGCCAGTAGATCTAGCGGGAGGCTCTACAATGAGCAGTTCTTC. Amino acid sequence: CASRSSGRLYNEQFF.

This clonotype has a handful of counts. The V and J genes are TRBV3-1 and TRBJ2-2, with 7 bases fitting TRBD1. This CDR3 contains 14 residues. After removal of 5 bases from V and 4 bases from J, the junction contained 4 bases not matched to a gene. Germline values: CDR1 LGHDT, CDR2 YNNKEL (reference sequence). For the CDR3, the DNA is TGTGCCAGCAGCGCCGACAGGGTCACCGGGGAGCTGTTTTTT. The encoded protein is CASSADRVTGELFF.

The chain's CDR3 is CASRVEWTSGTYEQYF. CDR3 DNA sequence: TGTGCCAGCAGAGTTGAATGGACTAGCGGAACCTACGAGCAGTACTTC. J is TRBJ2-7 and V is TRBV5-6; TRBD2 matches 10 bases. The CDR3 loop spans 16 amino acids. Trimming at V came to 5 bases and at J to 2 bases, leaving 10 bases not matched to a gene. Germline V gives CDR1 SGHDT, CDR2 YYEEEE. The full variable domain, in which reference TRBV5-6 and TRBJ2-7 provide the parts outside the CDR3, is DAGVTQSPTHLIKTRGQQVTLRCSPKSGHDTVSWYQQALGQGPQFIFQYYEEEERQRGNFPDRFSGHQFPNYSSELNVNALLLGDSALYLCASRVEWTSGTYEQYFGPGTRLTVT.

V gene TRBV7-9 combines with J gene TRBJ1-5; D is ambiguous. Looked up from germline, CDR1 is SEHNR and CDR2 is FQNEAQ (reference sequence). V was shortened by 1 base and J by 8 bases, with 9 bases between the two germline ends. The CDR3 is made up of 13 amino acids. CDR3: CASSLGGAEPQHF. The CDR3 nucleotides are TGTGCCAGCAGCTTAGGGGGAGCGGAGCCCCAGCATTTT.

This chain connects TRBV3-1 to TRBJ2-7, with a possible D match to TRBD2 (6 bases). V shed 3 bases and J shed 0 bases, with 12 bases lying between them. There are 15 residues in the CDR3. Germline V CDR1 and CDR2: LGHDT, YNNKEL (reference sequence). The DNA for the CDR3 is TGTGCCAGCAGCCACTCGGGACTTGGCTCCTACGAGCAGTACTTC. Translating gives CASSHSGLGSYEQYF.

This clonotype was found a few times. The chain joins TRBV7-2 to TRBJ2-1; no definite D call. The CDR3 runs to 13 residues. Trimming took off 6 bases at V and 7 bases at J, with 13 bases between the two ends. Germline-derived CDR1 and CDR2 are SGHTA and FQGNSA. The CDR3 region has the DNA TGTGCCAGCAGAAAGAGGACGGTTAATGAGCAGTTCTTC. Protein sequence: CASRKRTVNEQFF.

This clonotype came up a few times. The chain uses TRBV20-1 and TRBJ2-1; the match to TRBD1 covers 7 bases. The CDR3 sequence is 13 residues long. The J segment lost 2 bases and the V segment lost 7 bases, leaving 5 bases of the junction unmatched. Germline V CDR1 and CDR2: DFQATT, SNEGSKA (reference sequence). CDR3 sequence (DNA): TGCAGTGAAGCGGACAGGACCTACAATGAGCAGTTCTTC. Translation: CSEADRTYNEQFF.

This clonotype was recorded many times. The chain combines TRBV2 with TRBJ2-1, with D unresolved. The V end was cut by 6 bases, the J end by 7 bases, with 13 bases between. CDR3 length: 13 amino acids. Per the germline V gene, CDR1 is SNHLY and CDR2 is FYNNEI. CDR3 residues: CASRAGFPNEQFF. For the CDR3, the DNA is TGTGCCAGCAGGGCCGGGTTTCCGAATGAGCAGTTCTTC.

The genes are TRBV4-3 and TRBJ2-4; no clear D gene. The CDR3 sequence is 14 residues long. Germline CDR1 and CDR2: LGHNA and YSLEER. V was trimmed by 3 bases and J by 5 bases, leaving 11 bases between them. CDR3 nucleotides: TGCGCCAGCAGCCACTGGGAACAGCAAAACATTCAGTACTTC. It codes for CASSHWEQQNIQYF.

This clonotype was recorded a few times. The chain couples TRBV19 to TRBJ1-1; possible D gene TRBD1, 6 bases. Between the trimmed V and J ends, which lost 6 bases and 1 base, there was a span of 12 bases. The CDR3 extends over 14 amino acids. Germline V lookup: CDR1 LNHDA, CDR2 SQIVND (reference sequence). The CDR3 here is CASRVTGPNTEAFF. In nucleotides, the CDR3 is TGTGCCAGTAGAGTCACAGGGCCGAACACTGAAGCTTTCTTT.

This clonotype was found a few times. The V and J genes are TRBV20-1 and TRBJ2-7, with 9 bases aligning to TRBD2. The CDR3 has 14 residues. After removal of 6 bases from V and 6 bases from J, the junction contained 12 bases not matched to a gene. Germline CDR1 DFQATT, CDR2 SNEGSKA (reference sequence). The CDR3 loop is CSAGSPAGGREQYF. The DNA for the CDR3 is TGCAGTGCCGGCAGCCCAGCGGGAGGTCGCGAGCAGTACTTC.

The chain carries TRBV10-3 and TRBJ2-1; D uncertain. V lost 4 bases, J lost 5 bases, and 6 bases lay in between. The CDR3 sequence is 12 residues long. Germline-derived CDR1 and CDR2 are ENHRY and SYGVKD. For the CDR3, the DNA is TGTGCCATCAGTGGGGCGAACAATGAGCAGTTCTTC. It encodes CAISGANNEQFF.

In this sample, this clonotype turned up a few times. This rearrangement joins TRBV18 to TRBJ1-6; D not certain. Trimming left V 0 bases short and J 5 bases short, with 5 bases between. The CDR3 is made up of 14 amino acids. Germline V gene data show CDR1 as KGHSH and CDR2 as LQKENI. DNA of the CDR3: TGTGCCAGCTCACCACCGGCCGATAATTCACCCCTCCACTTT. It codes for CASSPPADNSPLHF.

CDR3 bases: TGTGCCAGCAGCTTGCCGGGACCTGGCACAGATACGCAGTATTTT. The encoded protein is CASSLPGPGTDTQYF. The chain links TRBV5-6 to TRBJ2-3; D may match TRBD1 or TRBD2 (5 bases each). Germline V gene sequence: CDR1 SGHDT, CDR2 YYEEEE. CDR3 length equals 15 residues. Trimming pared 1 base from V and 1 base from J, leaving 10 bases between.

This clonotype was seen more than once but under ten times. CDR3 loop: CAISSSGSLNEQFF. Here the CDR3 DNA reads TGTGCCATCAGCTCTAGCGGGAGTTTAAATGAGCAGTTCTTC. The genes are TRBV10-3 and TRBJ2-1, with TRBD2 identical over 10 bases. The CDR3 covers 14 residues. Germline CDR1 reads ENHRY; CDR2 reads SYGVKD. With V trimmed by 6 bases and J by 7 bases, 6 bases remained unmatched.

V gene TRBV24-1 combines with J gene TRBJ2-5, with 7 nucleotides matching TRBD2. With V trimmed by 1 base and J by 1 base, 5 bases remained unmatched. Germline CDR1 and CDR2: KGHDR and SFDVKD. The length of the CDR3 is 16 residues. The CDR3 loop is CATSDLSASGQETQYF. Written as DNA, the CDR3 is TGTGCCACCAGTGATTTATCGGCTAGCGGCCAAGAGACCCAGTACTTC.

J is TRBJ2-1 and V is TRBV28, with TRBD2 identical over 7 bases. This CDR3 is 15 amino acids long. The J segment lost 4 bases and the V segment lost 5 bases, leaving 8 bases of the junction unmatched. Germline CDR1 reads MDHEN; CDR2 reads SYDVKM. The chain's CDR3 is CASSTHAREYNEQFF. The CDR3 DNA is TGTGCCAGCAGTACACACGCGCGGGAGTACAATGAGCAGTTCTTC.